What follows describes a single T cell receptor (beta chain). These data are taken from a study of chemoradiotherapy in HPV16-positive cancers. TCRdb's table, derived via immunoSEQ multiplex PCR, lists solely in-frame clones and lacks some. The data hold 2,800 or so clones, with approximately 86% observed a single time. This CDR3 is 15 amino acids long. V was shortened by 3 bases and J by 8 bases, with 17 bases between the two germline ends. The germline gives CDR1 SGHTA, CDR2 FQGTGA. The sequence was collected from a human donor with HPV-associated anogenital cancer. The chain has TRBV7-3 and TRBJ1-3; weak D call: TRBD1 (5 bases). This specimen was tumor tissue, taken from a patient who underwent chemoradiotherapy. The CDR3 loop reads CASSLIRQEGDTIYF. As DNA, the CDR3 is TGTGCCAGCAGCTTGATTAGGCAGGAAGGGGACACCATATATTTT.